These 2 T cell receptor beta chains were all obtained from the same sample, sequenced in a study of CD8 T cells in ankylosing spondylitis (TCRdb year 2017). Library construction relied on 5' RACE. Sequencer: Illumina HiSeq 2500. The public reads were reprocessed in TCRdb via fastp at Q25 and MiXCR, keeping in-frame beta chains. Each CDR3 protein appears once, grouped with its most common genes and DNA. For this sample there are 290,000 or so distinct CDR3 sequences; roughly 20% appear just once. Of the sample, roughly 3.6% is held by the ten largest clones. Material: blood, either unsorted or a sorted T cell fraction (not recorded which). These receptors all come from a female donor with ankylosing spondylitis or in good health (not recorded which).

The V gene is TRBV7-2, the J gene TRBJ2-3; 7 bases match TRBD1. The V and J ends lost 0 bases and 5 bases, in that order; junction bases with no gene match: 8. Germline V gene data show CDR1 as SGHTA and CDR2 as FQGNSA. This CDR3 region has 16 residues. This CDR3 is CASSLAPQTGQDTQYF. The CDR3 region has the DNA TGTGCCAGCAGCTTAGCGCCCCAGACAGGGCAAGATACGCAGTATTTT.

This chain connects TRBV4-3 to TRBJ1-1; 8 nucleotides agree with TRBD1. Germline assignment: CDR1 LGHNA and CDR2 YSLEER. This CDR3 comprises 15 residues. V was pared by 7 bases and J by 1 base, with 8 bases of the junction left unmatched. CDR3: CASTPGGVENTEAFF. CDR3 sequence (DNA): TGCGCCAGCACTCCAGGGGGCGTAGAGAACACTGAAGCTTTCTTT.